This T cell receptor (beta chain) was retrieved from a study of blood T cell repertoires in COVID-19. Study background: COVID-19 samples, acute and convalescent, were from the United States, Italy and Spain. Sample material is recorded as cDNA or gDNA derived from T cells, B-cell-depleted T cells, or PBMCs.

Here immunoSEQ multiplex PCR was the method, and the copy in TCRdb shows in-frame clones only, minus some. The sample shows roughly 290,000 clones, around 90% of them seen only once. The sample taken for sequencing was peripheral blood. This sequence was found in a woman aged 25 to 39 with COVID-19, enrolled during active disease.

Here the CDR3 DNA reads TGCGCCAGCAGCTTGGGGGGGACTAGCGGGACCCGGGGCACAGATACGCAGTATTTT. Translation gives CASSLGGTSGTRGTDTQYF. The rearrangement joins TRBV5-1 to TRBJ2-3, with 13 bases lining up with TRBD2. The CDR3 spans 19 residues. V lost 0 bases, J lost 1 base, and 8 bases stayed unmatched. Germline V CDR1 and CDR2: SGHRS, YFSETQ.